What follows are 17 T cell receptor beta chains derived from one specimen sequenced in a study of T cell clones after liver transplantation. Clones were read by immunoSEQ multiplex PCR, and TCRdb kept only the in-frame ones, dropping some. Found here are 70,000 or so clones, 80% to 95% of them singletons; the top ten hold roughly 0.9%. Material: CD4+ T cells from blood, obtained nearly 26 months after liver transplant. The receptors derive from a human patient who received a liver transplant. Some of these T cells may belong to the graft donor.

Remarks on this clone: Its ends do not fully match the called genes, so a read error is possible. CDR3 sequence: CASSPQDSNEKLFF. The CDR3 DNA follows: TGCGCCAGCAGCCCTCAGGATAGTAATGAAAAATTGTTTTTT. The V gene is TRBV5-1, the J gene TRBJ1-4; D uncertain. The V gene's germline CDR1 is SGHRS and CDR2 YFSETQ. This CDR3 region has 14 residues.

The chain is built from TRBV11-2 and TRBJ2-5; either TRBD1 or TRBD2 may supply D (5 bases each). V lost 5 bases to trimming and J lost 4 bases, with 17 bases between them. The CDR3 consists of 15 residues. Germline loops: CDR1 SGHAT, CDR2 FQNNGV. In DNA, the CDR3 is TGTGCCAGCAGCCAGACACCGGGGCCGGGAGAGACCCAGTACTTC. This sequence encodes CASSQTPGPGETQYF.

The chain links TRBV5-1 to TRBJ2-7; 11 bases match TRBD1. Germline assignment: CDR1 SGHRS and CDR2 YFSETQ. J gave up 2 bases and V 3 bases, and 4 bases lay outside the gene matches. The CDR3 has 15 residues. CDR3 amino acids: CASSSGTGGTYEQYF. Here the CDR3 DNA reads TGCGCCAGCAGCTCAGGGACAGGGGGGACCTACGAGCAGTACTTC.

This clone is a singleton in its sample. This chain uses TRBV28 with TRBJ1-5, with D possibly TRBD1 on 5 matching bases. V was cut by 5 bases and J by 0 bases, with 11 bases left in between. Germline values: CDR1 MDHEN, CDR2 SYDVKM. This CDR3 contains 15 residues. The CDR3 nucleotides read TGTGCCAGCAGTCAGGGAGAGGATAGCAATCAGCCCCAGCATTTT. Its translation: CASSQGEDSNQPQHF.

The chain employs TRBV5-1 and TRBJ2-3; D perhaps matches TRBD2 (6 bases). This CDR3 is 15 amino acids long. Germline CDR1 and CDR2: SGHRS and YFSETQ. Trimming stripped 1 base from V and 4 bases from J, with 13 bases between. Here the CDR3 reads CASSLMNSGADTQYF. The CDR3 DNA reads TGCGCCAGCAGCTTGATGAACTCGGGGGCAGATACGCAGTATTTT.

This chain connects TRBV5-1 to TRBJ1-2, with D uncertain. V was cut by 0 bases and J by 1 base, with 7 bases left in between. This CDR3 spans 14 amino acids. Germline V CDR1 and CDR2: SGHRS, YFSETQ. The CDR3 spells CASSLGASNYGYTF. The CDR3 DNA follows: TGCGCCAGCAGCTTGGGGGCCAGTAACTATGGCTACACCTTC. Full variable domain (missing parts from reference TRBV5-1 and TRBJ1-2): KAGVTQTPRYLIKTRGQQVTLSCSPISGHRSVSWYQQTPGQGLQFLFEYFSETQRNKGNFPGRFSGRQFSNSRSEMNVSTLELGDSALYLCASSLGASNYGYTFGSGTRLTVV.

The CDR3 DNA is TGTGCCACCAGCAGCTGGACAGGGAGCTCCTACGAGCAGTACTTC. Amino acids: CATSSWTGSSYEQYF. The chain has TRBV15 and TRBJ2-7; 8 nucleotides match TRBD1. The germline gives CDR1 LNHNV, CDR2 YYDKDF (reference sequence). V dropped 3 bases and J dropped 0; count of bases not matched to a gene: 4. This CDR3 region has 15 residues.

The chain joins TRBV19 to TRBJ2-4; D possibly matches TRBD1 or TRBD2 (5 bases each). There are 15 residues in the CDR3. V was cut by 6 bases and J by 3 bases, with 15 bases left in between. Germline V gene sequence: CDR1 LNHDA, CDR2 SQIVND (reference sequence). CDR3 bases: TGTGCCAGTAGACCCGAAGGGGCGGGCAAAAACATTCAGTACTTC. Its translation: CASRPEGAGKNIQYF.

CDR3 nucleotide sequence: TGTGCCAGCAGTGATAATTTGGCGGTAGCGGGAGGATTGGATACGCAGTATTTT. Protein: CASSDNLAVAGGLDTQYF. The rearrangement joins TRBV25-1 to TRBJ2-3; 10 bases are a match to TRBD2. J was trimmed by 6 bases and V by 3 bases; bases with no gene match: 15. The germline V gene has CDR1 MGHDK and CDR2 SYGVNS. The CDR3 runs 18 residues. Looking up the rest from reference TRBV25-1 and TRBJ2-3 gives the full variable domain: EADIYQTPRYLVIGTGKKITLECSQTMGHDKMYWYQQDPGMELHLIHYSYGVNSTEKGDLSSESTVSRIRTEHFPLTLESARPSHTSQYLCASSDNLAVAGGLDTQYFGPGTRLTVL.

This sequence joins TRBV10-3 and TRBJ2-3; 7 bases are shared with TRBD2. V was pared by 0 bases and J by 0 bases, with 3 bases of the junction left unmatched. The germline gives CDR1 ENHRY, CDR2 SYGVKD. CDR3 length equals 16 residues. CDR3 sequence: CAISESLAESTDTQYF. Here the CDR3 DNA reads TGTGCCATCAGTGAGTCCCTAGCGGAGAGCACAGATACGCAGTATTTT.

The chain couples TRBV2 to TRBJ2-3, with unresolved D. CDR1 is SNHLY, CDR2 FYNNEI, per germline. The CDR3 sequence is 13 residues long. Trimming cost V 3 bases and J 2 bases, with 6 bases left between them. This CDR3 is CASSDGSTDTQYF. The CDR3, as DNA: TGTGCCAGCAGTGATGGCTCCACAGATACGCAGTATTTT.

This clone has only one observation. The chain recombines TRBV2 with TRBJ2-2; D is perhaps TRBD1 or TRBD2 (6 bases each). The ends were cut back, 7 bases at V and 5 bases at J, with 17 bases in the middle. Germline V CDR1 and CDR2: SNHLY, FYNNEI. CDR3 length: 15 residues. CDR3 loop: CASKEGGGRTGELFF. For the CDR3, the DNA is TGTGCCAGCAAAGAGGGGGGCGGGCGGACCGGGGAGCTGTTTTTT.

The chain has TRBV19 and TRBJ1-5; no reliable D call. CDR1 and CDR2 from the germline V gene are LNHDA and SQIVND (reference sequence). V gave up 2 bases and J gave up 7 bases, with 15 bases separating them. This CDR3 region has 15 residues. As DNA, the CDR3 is TGTGCCAGTAGTATAAATCGGGGTTTGGGACAGCCCCAGCATTTT. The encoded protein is CASSINRGLGQPQHF.

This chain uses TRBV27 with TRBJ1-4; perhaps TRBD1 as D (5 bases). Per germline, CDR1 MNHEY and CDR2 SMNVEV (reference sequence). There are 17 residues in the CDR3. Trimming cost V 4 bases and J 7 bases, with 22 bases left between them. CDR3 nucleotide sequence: TGTGCCAGCAGTTATTACCCGCCGCTCCAGGGCAGTGAAAAACTGTTTTTT. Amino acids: CASSYYPPLQGSEKLFF.

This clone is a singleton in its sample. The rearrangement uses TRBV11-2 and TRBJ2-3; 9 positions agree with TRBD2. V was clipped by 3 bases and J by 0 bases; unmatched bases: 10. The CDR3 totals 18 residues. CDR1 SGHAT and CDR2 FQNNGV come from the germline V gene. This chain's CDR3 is CASSLGGSGRGSTDTQYF. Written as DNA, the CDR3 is TGTGCCAGCAGCTTGGGTGGTAGCGGGAGAGGGAGCACAGATACGCAGTATTTT.

CDR3 amino acids: CASLDRVIAFF. Written as DNA, the CDR3 is TGTGCCAGCCTTGACAGGGTTATAGCTTTCTTT. This rearrangement joins TRBV19 to TRBJ1-1, with TRBD1 matching over 7 bases. Unmatched junction bases numbered 8, after V lost 9 bases and J lost 10 bases. This CDR3 has 11 residues. Germline-derived CDR1 and CDR2 are LNHDA and SQIVND (reference sequence).

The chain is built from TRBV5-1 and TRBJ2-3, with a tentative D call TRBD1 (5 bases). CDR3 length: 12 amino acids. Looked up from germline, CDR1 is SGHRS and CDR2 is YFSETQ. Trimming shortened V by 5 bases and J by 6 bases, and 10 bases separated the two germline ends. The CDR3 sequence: CASSSGLDTQYF. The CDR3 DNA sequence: TGCGCCAGCAGTTCAGGGTTGGATACGCAGTATTTT.